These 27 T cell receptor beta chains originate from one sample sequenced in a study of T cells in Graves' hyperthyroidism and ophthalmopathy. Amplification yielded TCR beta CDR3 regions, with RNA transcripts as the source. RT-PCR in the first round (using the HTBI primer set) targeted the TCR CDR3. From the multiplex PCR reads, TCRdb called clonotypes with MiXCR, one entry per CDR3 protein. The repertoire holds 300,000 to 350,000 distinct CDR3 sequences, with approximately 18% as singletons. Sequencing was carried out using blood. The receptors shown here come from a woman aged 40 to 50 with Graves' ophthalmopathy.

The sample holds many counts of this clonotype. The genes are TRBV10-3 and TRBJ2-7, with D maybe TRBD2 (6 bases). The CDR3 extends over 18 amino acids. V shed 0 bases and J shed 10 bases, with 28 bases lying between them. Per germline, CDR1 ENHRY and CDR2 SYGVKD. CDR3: CAISESQSLKGSGGVQYF. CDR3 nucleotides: TGTGCCATCAGTGAGTCCCAATCCCTGAAAGGTAGCGGAGGGGTTCAGTACTTC.

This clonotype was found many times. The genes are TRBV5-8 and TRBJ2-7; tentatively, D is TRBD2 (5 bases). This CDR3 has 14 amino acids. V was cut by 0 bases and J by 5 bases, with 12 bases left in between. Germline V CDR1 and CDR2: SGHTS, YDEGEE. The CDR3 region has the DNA TGTGCCAGCAGCTTGGTTGGGAGAACAGACGAGCAGTACTTC. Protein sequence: CASSLVGRTDEQYF.

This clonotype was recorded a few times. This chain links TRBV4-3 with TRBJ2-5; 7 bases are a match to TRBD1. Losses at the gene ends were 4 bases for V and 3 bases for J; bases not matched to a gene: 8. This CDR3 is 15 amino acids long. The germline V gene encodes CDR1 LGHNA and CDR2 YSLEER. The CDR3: CASSPRQGVEETQYF. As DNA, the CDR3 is TGCGCCAGCAGCCCTCGACAGGGTGTTGAAGAGACCCAGTACTTC.

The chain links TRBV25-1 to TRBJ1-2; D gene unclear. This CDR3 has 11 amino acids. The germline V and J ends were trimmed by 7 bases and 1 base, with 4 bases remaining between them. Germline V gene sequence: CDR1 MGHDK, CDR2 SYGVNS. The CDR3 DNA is TGTGCCAGCATGGGTAACTATGGCTACACCTTC. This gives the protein CASMGNYGYTF.

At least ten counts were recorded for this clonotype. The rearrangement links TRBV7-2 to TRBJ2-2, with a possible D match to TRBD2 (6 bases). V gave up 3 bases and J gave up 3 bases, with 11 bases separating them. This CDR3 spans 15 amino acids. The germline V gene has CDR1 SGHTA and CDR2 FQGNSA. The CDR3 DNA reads TGTGCCAGCAGCTTGGCTAGCGTAGACACCGGGGAGCTGTTTTTT. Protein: CASSLASVDTGELFF.

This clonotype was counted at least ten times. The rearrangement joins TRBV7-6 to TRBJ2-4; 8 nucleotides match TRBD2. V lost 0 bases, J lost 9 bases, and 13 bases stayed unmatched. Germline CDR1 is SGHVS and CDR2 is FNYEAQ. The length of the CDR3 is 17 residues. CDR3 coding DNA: TGTGCCAGCAGCTTAGCTTCGCGAGCGGGAGTTGGTTTCATTCAGTACTTC. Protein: CASSLASRAGVGFIQYF.

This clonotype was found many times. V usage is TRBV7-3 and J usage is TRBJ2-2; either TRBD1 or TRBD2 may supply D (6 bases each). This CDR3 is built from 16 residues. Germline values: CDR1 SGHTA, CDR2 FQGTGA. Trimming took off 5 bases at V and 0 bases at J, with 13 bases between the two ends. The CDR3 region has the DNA TGTGCCAGCAGCCCCACGGGGGCCTCGAACACCGGGGAGCTGTTTTTT. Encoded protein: CASSPTGASNTGELFF.

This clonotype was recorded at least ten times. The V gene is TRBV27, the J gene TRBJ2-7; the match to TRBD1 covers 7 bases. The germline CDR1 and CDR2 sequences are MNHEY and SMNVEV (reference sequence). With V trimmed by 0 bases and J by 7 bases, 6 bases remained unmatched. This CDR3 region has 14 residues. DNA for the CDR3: TGTGCCAGCAGTTTATCAGCGGCAGGGGGAGAGCAGTACTTC. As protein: CASSLSAAGGEQYF.

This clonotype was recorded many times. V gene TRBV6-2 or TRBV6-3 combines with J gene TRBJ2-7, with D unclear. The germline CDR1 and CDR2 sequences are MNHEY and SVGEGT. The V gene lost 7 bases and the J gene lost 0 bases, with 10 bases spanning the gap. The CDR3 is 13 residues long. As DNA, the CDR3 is TGTGCCAGCAACCCCCCGAGCTCCTACGAGCAGTACTTC. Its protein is CASNPPSSYEQYF.

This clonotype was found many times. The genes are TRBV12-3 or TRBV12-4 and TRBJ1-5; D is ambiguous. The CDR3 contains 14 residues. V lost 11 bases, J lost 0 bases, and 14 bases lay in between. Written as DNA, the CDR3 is TGTGCCTCTGGGGAGGGCTATAGCAATCAGCCCCAGCATTTT. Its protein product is CASGEGYSNQPQHF.

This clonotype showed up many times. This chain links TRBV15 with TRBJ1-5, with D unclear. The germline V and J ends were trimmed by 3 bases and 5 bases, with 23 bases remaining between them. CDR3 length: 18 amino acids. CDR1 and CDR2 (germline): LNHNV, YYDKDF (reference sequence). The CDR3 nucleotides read TGTGCCACCAGCAGTCCCTTGGACGGGGTTGGGGAGGATCAGCCCCAGCATTTT. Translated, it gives CATSSPLDGVGEDQPQHF.

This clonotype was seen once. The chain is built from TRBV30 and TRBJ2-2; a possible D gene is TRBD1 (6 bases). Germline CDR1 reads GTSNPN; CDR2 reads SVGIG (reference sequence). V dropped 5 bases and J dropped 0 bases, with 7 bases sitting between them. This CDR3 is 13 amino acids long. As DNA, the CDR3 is TGTGCCTGGGACAGGACGAACACCGGGGAGCTGTTTTTT. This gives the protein CAWDRTNTGELFF.

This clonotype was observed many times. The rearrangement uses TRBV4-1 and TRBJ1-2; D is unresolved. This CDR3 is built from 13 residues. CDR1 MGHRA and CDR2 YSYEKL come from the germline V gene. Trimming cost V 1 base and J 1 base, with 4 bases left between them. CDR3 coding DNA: TGCGCCAGCAGCCAAGGGCTTAACTATGGCTACACCTTC. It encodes CASSQGLNYGYTF.

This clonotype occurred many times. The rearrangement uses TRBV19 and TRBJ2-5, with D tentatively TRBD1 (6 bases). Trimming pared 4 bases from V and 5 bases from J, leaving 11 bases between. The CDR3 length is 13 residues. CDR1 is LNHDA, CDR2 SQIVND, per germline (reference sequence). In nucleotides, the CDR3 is TGTGCCAGTAGTACCCCCACAGGGGAGACCCAGTACTTC. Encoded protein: CASSTPTGETQYF.

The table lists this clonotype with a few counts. Here the CDR3 reads CASSLGTGISDEQFF. The CDR3 DNA sequence: TGTGCCAGCAGCTTAGGGACAGGGATTAGCGATGAGCAGTTCTTC. The J gene is TRBJ2-1, the V gene TRBV7-9; 8 bases fit TRBD1. CDR3 length equals 15 residues. Losses at the gene ends were 1 base for V and 8 bases for J; bases not matched to a gene: 7. Germline CDR1 SEHNR, CDR2 FQNEAQ (reference sequence).

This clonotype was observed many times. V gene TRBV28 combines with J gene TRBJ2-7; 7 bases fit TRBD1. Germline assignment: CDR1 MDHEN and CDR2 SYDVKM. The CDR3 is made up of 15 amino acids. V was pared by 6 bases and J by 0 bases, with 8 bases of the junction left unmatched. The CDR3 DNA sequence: TGTGCCAGCAGACCCCGGGACAGACCCTCCTACGAGCAGTACTTC. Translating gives CASRPRDRPSYEQYF.

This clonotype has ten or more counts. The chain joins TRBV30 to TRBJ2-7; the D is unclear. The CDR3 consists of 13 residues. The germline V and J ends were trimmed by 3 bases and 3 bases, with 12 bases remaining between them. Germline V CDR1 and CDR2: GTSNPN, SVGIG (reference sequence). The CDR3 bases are TGTGCCTGGAGAAGGGCAGGTGGCTACGAGCAGTACTTC. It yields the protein CAWRRAGGYEQYF.

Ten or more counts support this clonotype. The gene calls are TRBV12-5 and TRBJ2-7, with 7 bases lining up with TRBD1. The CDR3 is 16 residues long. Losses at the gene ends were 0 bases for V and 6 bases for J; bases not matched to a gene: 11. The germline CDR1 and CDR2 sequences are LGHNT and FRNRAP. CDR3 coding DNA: TGTGCTAGTGGTTTGGTACTGGACAGGTGGCCCGTCGAGCAGTACTTC. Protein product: CASGLVLDRWPVEQYF.

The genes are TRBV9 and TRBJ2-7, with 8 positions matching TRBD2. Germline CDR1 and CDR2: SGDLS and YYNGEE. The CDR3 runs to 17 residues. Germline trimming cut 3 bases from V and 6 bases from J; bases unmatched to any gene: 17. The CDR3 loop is CASSAGGLAHLGGEQYF. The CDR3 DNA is TGTGCCAGCAGCGCAGGCGGACTAGCTCATTTGGGGGGCGAGCAGTACTTC.

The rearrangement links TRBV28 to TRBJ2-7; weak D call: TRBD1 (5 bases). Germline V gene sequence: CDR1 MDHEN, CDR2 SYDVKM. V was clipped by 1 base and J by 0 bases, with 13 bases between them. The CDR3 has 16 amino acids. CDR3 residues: CASSLSRQYSSYEQYF. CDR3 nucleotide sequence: TGTGCCAGCAGTTTATCCCGACAGTATAGCTCCTACGAGCAGTACTTC.

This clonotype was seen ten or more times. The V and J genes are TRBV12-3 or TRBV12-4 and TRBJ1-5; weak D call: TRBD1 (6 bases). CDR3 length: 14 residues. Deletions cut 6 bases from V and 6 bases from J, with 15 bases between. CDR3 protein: CASRGGRGGQPQHF. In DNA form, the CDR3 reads TGTGCCAGCAGGGGGGGCAGGGGCGGTCAGCCCCAGCATTTT.

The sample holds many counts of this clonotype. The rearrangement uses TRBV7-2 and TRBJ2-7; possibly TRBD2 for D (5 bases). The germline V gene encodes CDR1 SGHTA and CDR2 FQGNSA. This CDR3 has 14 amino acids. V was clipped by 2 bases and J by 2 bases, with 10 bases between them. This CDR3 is CASSLMSGTYEQYF. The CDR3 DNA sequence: TGTGCCAGCAGCTTAATGAGCGGTACCTACGAGCAGTACTTC.

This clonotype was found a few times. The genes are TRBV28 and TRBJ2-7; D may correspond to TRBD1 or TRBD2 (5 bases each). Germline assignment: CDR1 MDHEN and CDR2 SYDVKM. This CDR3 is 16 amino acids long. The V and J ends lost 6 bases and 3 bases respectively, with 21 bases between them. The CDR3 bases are TGTGCCAGCAGGCGGCCCGGGACGGGAACTCGCTACGAGCAGTACTTC. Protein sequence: CASRRPGTGTRYEQYF.

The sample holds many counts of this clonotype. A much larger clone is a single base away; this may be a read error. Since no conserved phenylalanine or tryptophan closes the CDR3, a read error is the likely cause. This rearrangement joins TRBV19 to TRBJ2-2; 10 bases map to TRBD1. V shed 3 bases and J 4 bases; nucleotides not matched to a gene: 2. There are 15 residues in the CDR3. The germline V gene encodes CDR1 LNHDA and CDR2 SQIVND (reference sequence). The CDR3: CASSIGTGVTGELFS. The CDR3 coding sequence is TGTGCCAGTAGTATCGGGACAGGGGTCACCGGGGAGCTGTTTTCT.

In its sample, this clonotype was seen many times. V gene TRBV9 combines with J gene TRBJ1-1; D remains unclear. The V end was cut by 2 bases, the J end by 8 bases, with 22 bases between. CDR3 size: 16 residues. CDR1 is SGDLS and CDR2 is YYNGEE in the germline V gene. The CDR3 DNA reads TGTGCCAGCAGCGTCGGCCTGAACCTCCTCCGGGAGGAAGCTTTCTTT. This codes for CASSVGLNLLREEAFF.

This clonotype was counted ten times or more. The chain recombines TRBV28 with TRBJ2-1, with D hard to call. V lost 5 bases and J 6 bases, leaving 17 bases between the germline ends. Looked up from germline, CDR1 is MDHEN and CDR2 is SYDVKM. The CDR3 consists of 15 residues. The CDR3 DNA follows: TGTGCCAGCAGTCTTACCGGCGTTGACATCAATGAGCAGTTCTTC. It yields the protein CASSLTGVDINEQFF.

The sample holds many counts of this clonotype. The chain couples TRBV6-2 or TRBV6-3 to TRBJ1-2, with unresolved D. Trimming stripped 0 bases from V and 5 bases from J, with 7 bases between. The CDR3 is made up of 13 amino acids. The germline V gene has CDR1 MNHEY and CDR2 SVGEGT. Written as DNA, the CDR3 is TGTGCCAGCAGTTACTCGGAGGAATATGGCTACACCTTC. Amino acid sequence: CASSYSEEYGYTF.